This note documents a single T cell receptor (beta chain) sequence. Its target is unknown. Each donor's status was that of a healthy bone marrow donor. This specimen belongs to a study of cytomegalovirus exposure and HLA in healthy donors. General study points: HLA alleles showed associations with fewer than 20,000 TCR beta sequences in a later analysis, at a 0.05 false discovery rate. Reports showed the classifier diagnosing cytomegalovirus status with high specificity and sensitivity.

PCR was performed using 60 Vbeta and 13 Jbeta primers. Measured with immunoSEQ multiplex PCR; TCRdb has only the in-frame clones, and not every one. The top ten clones hold 6.5% to 7.5% of a sample with some 150,000 clones, 65% to 90% of them seen once. This CDR3 has 13 amino acids. Germline loops: CDR1 SGHRS, CDR2 YFSETQ. V dropped 4 bases and J dropped 0 bases, with 7 bases sitting between them. Sequencing was performed on PBMCs. The gene calls are TRBV5-1 and TRBJ1-1; maybe TRBD1 (5 bases). This clonotype was sampled from a woman aged 45-60 years in good health and CMV-seropositive. This CDR3 reads CASSEQVNTEAFF. CDR3 coding DNA: TGCGCCAGCAGCGAACAGGTGAACACTGAAGCTTTCTTT.